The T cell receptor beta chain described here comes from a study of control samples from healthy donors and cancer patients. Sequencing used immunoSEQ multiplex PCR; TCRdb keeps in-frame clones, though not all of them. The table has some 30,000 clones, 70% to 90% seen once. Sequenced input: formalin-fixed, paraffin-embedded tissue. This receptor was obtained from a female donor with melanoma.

CDR3 coding DNA: TGTGCCAGCAGCCGCGACTCCACCTACGAGCAGTACTTC. Protein sequence: CASSRDSTYEQYF. The chain employs TRBV11-3 and TRBJ2-7; unclear D gene. The CDR3 runs to 13 residues. In germline, CDR1 is SGHNT, CDR2 YENEEA. The V end was cut by 5 bases, the J end by 2 bases, with 10 bases between.